The source of this T cell receptor beta chain is a study of Ad26.COV2.S vaccination and SARS-CoV-2 variants (dated by TCRdb to the early 2020s). In terms of the full investigation: Vaccine-arm donors were drawn from COV1001, a multicentre, randomized, double-blind, placebo-controlled phase I-IIa trial of Ad26.COV2.S in healthy adults. TCRbeta repertoire sequencing served as the tool for gauging how specific and how broad the SARS-CoV-2-reactive T cell receptors were following Ad26.COV2.S vaccination. Trial participants were randomized into five groups of five, in which low-dose or high-dose Ad26.COV2.S was given once or twice, or placebo was given on both occasions. Ad26.COV2.S was administered intramuscularly at 5 x 10^10 or 1 x 10^11 viral particles, either as a single shot or as two shots given 56 days apart. Investigators did not know the trial group allocation while performing experiments and assessing outcomes. The TCR-sequenced set comprised about 32 samples: approximately 19 Ad26.COV2.S vaccine recipients, 5 placebo recipients and 8 SARS-CoV-2 convalescent individuals.

The immunoSEQ Assay was the method used to sequence TCRbeta CDR3 regions. After extraction, genomic DNA underwent amplification by bias-controlled multiplex PCR, followed by high-throughput sequencing. The authors processed their data as follows. Collapsing and filtering of sequences were performed to quantify the absolute abundance of each unique TCRbeta CDR3 region. Usable DNA was measured by amplifying reference genes present in all nucleated cells, and TCRbeta template counts were normalized to that usable DNA to estimate T cell fraction. Repertoire TCRs were annotated as SARS-CoV-2-specific by exact matching of V gene, CDR3 amino acid sequence and J gene to a known reactive TCR set. The reference SARS-CoV-2 TCR set was obtained from MIRA and was filtered for enrichment in COVID-19-positive ImmuneCODE repertoires, whereby public or cross-reactive TCRs were removed. Using the MIRA antigens, annotated TCRs were further analysed by specific ORF or by position within an ORF. Depth was the summed frequency of annotated unique rearrangements, while breadth was defined as annotated unique rearrangements over total unique productive rearrangements. Group comparisons of TCR breadth used two-sided Wilcoxon rank-sum tests. In TCRdb, the immuneACCESS table is reduced to in-frame sequences with V and J assigned. These tables do not hold every clone; where another copy was compared, an unresolved V gene accounts for under half, and the others remain unexplained. V, J and clone size derive from that table, while D and trimming were established from the DNA sequence. The sample records hundreds of thousands of clones, approximately 90% of which are singletons. Just under 5% of the sample is taken by the ten largest.

Based on the germline V gene (reference sequence), the CDR1 and CDR2 sequences are SEHNR and FQNEAQ. Reading from cysteine to phenylalanine, the CDR3 counts 17 amino acids. The DNA shown is the 51-base CDR3, in frame from base 1. The germline ends are 24 bases apart after V is trimmed by 5 bases and J by 5 bases. The intended sense of this specimen's treatment or condition label: roughly 18 received Ad26.COV2.S at low or high dose, single or two shots; roughly five received placebo; per-sample allocation not given. Repertoires of vaccine and placebo recipients were sequenced from samples collected on day 63 after the first injection. In Cohort 1b, about two dozen adults aged 18-55 years were enrolled at a single site in Boston, USA, between 29 July and 7 August 2020. Ad26.COV2.S was a replication-incompetent adenovirus type 26 vector expressing a prefusion-stabilized SARS-CoV-2 spike protein from the original Wuhan strain.

Here is what the overall study found, with its caveats: Vaccine and placebo recipients had comparable non-spike TCR breadth, which fits with the vaccine containing only spike. Comparing responses between vaccine doses or regimens was not something the study was powered to do. Compared with placebo recipients, Ad26.COV2.S recipients showed higher spike-specific TCR breadth (P = 0.0014). Substantial breadth of spike-specific CD8+ and CD4+ T cell responses was reported after vaccination. The authors noted that the TCR breadth and depth analyses may have underestimated total T cell responses.

Comment on this clone: Its antigen has not been determined. Base qualities are not at hand, and no much larger clone is one base apart.

This clonotype originated in a person aged 18 to 59 who received the Ad26.COV2.S COVID-19 vaccine or a placebo. Recombination joined TRBV7-9 with TRBJ2-5; the D gene remains uncertain. This specimen was peripheral blood, taken in a trial of Ad26.COV2.S vaccine versus placebo. The base sequence is TGTGCCAGCAGCGCCTCTAAAATTAGCACTGTGATGGAGACCCAGTACTTC. It translates to CASSASKISTVMETQYF.